This T cell receptor beta chain was recorded in a study of cytomegalovirus exposure and HLA in healthy donors. The method was immunoSEQ multiplex PCR; TCRdb's version includes in-frame clones alone and lacks a portion of them. The sample has 250,000 to 350,000 clones, about 90% seen once. Germline V gives CDR1 LGHNA, CDR2 YSLEER. The V and J ends lost 0 bases and 3 bases, in that order; junction bases with no gene match: 0. The CDR3 is 14 amino acids. This sequence originates from a woman in her 30s in good health and CMV-seropositive. The sequencing sample was made of PBMCs. This rearrangement joins TRBV4-3 to TRBJ2-7; 9 bases are shared with TRBD2. CDR3 in DNA: TGCGCCAGCAGCCAAGATAGCGGGAGCTACGAGCAGTACTTC. This gives the protein CASSQDSGSYEQYF.